This T cell receptor beta chain was captured by sequencing in a study of human T cells and chemical hapten exposure. The study, taken as a whole, reports: With DPC sensitization, TCRs exceeding 1 in 1000 frequency showed no change.

This clonotype has just a few counts. What it binds is unknown. Trimming cost V 0 bases and J 5 bases, with 31 bases left between them. This CDR3 region has 22 residues. Germline-derived CDR1 and CDR2 are MNHEY and SMNVEV (reference sequence). Sequencing started from total RNA isolated from unfractionated whole blood. One entry per CDR3 protein results from TCRdb running MiXCR on the 5' RACE reads. This table holds tens of thousands of distinct CDR3 sequences, more than 15% found once. This clonotype originated in a female donor in good health. The rearrangement joins TRBV27 to TRBJ2-2; a weak D match, TRBD2 (6 bases). The CDR3 nucleotides read TGTGCCAGCAGTTTATCCGTAGAGCCGGGGGTGGGGCTGACCATGGAGACCGGGGAGCTGTTTTTT. This codes for CASSLSVEPGVGLTMETGELFF.